The clone carrying this T cell receptor beta chain was recorded a few times. Its matching antigen is unknown. This sample was taken from a study of beta chain features in type 1 diabetes. Findings and limits, study-wide: Still unanswered here is whether HLA type influences TCRB rearrangement.

CDR1 is MNHEY, CDR2 SVGAGI, per germline. Trimming cost V 3 bases and J 2 bases, with 11 bases left between them. The length of the CDR3 is 15 residues. TCRB transcripts that were expressed got sequenced, as all of the isolated RNA had been reverse transcribed. Using immunoSEQ multiplex PCR, the repertoire was profiled, and TCRdb retains in-frame clones only, with some absent. The sample records hundreds of thousands of clones, about 14% being singletons. The TCR comes from a man aged 18 to 29 in good health. The rearrangement links TRBV6-5 to TRBJ1-5; D is perhaps TRBD1 (5 bases). Source material: naive CD4+ T cells from blood. The CDR3 DNA reads as TGTGCCAGCAGTTATAGGGGAATGGGCAATCAGCCCCAGCATTTT. Translation: CASSYRGMGNQPQHF.